The T cell receptor beta chain under discussion was sequenced for a study of blood T cell repertoires in COVID-19. Study details: Donors in the United States, Italy and Spain gave samples during acute or convalescent COVID-19.

TCRdb keeps only in-frame clones here, not all; method: immunoSEQ multiplex PCR. Among 150,000 or so clones listed, roughly 87% were seen once. This sequence was found in a woman aged 40 to 50 who had been exposed to COVID-19. The sample was PBMCs or T cells enriched from blood (not recorded which).

CDR3: CASRQGVGNTIYF. In nucleotides, the CDR3 is TGTGCCAGCCGACAGGGGGTCGGAAACACCATATATTTT. This chain uses TRBV7-6 with TRBJ1-3, with TRBD1 matching 9 bases. The CDR3 spans 13 residues. The J segment lost 4 bases and the V segment lost 8 bases, leaving 3 bases of the junction unmatched. Germline CDR1 and CDR2: SGHVS and FNYEAQ.